These 4 T cell receptor beta chains were all obtained from the same sample, sequenced in a study of shared clonotypes between healthy human individuals. Naive CD8 cells were CD45RO-negative, positively selected for CCR7, excluding terminally differentiated effector memory CD45RA+ cells. Some clones are missing from TCRdb's copy, which holds only in-frame ones; the method was immunoSEQ multiplex PCR. Of more than 2 million clones in the sample, just under 95% were seen once. The material sequenced was naive CD8+ T cells sorted from blood. The receptors were sampled from a young man in good health.

Note on this clone: The same CDR3 arises from other DNA sequences in this sample as well. The chain employs TRBV11-2 and TRBJ2-1, with D possibly TRBD2 on 5 matching bases. This CDR3 has 16 amino acids. Trimming removed 1 base at V and 0 bases at J, with 10 bases between. Per the germline V gene, CDR1 is SGHAT and CDR2 is FQNNGV. CDR3 residues: CASSLGPGSSYNEQFF. The CDR3 DNA reads as TGTGCCAGCAGCTTAGGACCGGGGAGCTCCTACAATGAGCAGTTCTTC.

CDR3 region: CASSPWTGRNTGELFF. For the CDR3, the DNA is TGTGCCAGCAGTCCCTGGACAGGGCGGAACACCGGGGAGCTGTTTTTT. The rearrangement links TRBV6-6 to TRBJ2-2, with 8 bases that match TRBD1. Germline values: CDR1 MNHNY, CDR2 SVGAGI (reference sequence). CDR3 size: 16 residues. V trimming: 5 bases; J trimming: 1 base; junction bases outside the gene matches: 6.

The V call is TRBV9, the J call TRBJ2-7; 9 nucleotides match TRBD1. Germline V gene lookup returns CDR1 SGDLS and CDR2 YYNGEE. V gave up 0 bases and J gave up 5 bases; unmatched junction bases: 6. CDR3 length: 15 residues. The CDR3 sequence is CASSVEGTGIHEQYF. Written as DNA, the CDR3 is TGTGCCAGCAGCGTAGAAGGGACAGGGATCCACGAGCAGTACTTC.

The chain combines TRBV30 with TRBJ2-1, with D maybe TRBD1 (6 bases). The CDR3 length is 12 residues. Germline V gene sequence: CDR1 GTSNPN, CDR2 SVGIG (reference sequence). Deletions cut 4 bases from V and 7 bases from J, with 11 bases between. The CDR3 DNA sequence: TGTGCCTGGACCCAAGGGGGAAATGAGCAGTTCTTC. This sequence encodes CAWTQGGNEQFF.